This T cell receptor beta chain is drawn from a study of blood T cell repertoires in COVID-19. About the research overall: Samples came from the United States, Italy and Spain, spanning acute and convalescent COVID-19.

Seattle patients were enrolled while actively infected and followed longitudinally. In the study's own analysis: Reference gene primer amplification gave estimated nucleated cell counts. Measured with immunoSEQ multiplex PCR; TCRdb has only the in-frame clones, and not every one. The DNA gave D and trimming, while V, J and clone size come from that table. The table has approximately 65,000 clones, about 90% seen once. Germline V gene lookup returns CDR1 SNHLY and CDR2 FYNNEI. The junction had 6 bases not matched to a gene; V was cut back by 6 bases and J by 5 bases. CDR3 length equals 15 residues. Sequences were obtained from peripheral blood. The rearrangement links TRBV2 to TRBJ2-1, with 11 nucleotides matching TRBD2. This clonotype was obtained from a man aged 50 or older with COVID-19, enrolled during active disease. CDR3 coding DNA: TGTGCCAGCAGCAAACTAGCGGGAGTGGACAATGAGCAGTTCTTC. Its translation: CASSKLAGVDNEQFF.